These 11 T cell receptor beta chains came from one sample sequenced in a study of blood T cell repertoires in COVID-19. TCRdb keeps only in-frame clones here, not all; method: immunoSEQ multiplex PCR. Of more than 250,000 clones detected, around 86% appear once; the ten largest clones hold 1%. The specimen sequenced was peripheral blood. The receptors were gathered from a man in his fifties or sixties with active or convalescent COVID-19.

This chain joins TRBV4-3 and TRBJ1-4; D is unclear. This CDR3 is built from 16 residues. Looked up from germline, CDR1 is LGHNA and CDR2 is YSLEER. Between the trimmed V and J ends, which lost 1 base and 3 bases, there was a span of 12 bases. The CDR3 DNA reads as TGCGCCAGCAGCCAAGTCAACCCGGTGGCTAATGAAAAACTGTTTTTT. It codes for CASSQVNPVANEKLFF.

This clone is a singleton in its sample. The chain couples TRBV27 to TRBJ1-5, with D hard to call. Germline V lookup: CDR1 MNHEY, CDR2 SMNVEV (reference sequence). This CDR3 contains 13 residues. V lost 8 bases and J 3 bases, leaving 11 bases between the germline ends. CDR3 in DNA: TGTGCCAGCGGGCGGGGTCCCAATCAGCCCCAGCATTTT. This sequence encodes CASGRGPNQPQHF.

The chain carries TRBV30 and TRBJ1-5; D is undetermined. CDR3 length: 13 residues. Per the germline V gene, CDR1 is GTSNPN and CDR2 is SVGIG (reference sequence). V gave up 2 bases and J gave up 5 bases, with 10 bases separating them. CDR3 amino acids: CAWSKTDDQPQHF. The CDR3 bases are TGTGCCTGGAGTAAAACAGATGATCAGCCCCAGCATTTT. The whole variable domain, remainder taken from reference TRBV30 and TRBJ1-5, is SQTIHQWPATLVQPVGSPLSLECTVEGTSNPNLYWYRQAAGRGLQLLFYSVGIGQISSEVPQNLSASRPQDRQFILSSKKLLLSDSGFYLCAWSKTDDQPQHFGDGTRLSIL.

The rearrangement joins TRBV5-4 to TRBJ2-5, with 8 bases aligning to TRBD1. The CDR3 sequence is 14 residues long. The trim removed 4 bases at V and 3 bases at J, leaving 5 bases unmatched. Per germline, CDR1 SGHNT and CDR2 YYREEE (reference sequence). DNA for the CDR3: TGTGCCAGCAGCAGGGGACAGGCTAAAGAGACCCAGTACTTC. It encodes CASSRGQAKETQYF. Looking up the rest from reference TRBV5-4 and TRBJ2-5 gives the full variable domain: ETGVTQSPTHLIKTRGQQVTLRCSSQSGHNTVSWYQQALGQGPQFIFQYYREEENGRGNFPPRFSGLQFPNYSSELNVNALELDDSALYLCASSRGQAKETQYFGPGTRLLVL.

Comments on this clone: The sample has other DNA sequences that encode this CDR3 too. The rearrangement links TRBV28 to TRBJ1-5; unclear D gene. V was cut by 7 bases and J by 0 bases, with 4 bases left in between. Germline values: CDR1 MDHEN, CDR2 SYDVKM. There are 12 residues in the CDR3. The CDR3 protein is CASTYSNQPQHF. The CDR3 coding sequence is TGTGCCAGCACCTATAGCAATCAGCCCCAGCATTTT.

The rearrangement uses TRBV19 and TRBJ1-2; D may be TRBD1 (6 bases). In germline, CDR1 is LNHDA, CDR2 SQIVND (reference sequence). The CDR3 contains 15 residues. V lost 6 bases and J 1 base, leaving 15 bases between the germline ends. CDR3 nucleotides: TGTGCCAGTAGGGGGAGACAGGCTTTTAACTATGGCTACACCTTC. Amino acid sequence: CASRGRQAFNYGYTF.

This clone showed up just once. The chain combines TRBV18 with TRBJ2-7; possibly TRBD1 for D (7 bases). The CDR3 is 14 residues long. CDR1 is KGHSH and CDR2 is LQKENI in the germline V gene. The germline V and J ends were trimmed by 3 bases and 3 bases, with 12 bases remaining between them. CDR3 coding DNA: TGTGCCAGCTCACCGAGACAGGGAGGCTACGAGCAGTACTTC. The encoded protein is CASSPRQGGYEQYF.

This chain uses TRBV19 with TRBJ1-5, with a possible D match to TRBD1 (6 bases). This CDR3 has 15 residues. Germline loops: CDR1 LNHDA, CDR2 SQIVND (reference sequence). V was shortened by 4 bases and J by 1 base, with 11 bases between the two germline ends. The CDR3 reads CASSNTGKSNQPQHF. The CDR3 DNA reads TGTGCCAGTAGTAACACAGGGAAAAGCAATCAGCCCCAGCATTTT.

The rearrangement links TRBV7-8 to TRBJ1-6; TRBD1 might be the D (6 bases). CDR3 length: 15 residues. Between the trimmed V and J ends, which lost 4 bases and 9 bases, there was a span of 16 bases. The germline gives CDR1 SGHVS, CDR2 FQNEAQ. CDR3 in amino acids: CASSSRTGILSPLHF. The DNA for the CDR3 is TGTGCCAGCAGCTCAAGAACAGGGATTCTTTCACCCCTCCACTTT.

J is TRBJ2-1 and V is TRBV30, with 9 bases matching TRBD2. Germline V lookup: CDR1 GTSNPN, CDR2 SVGIG (reference sequence). Trimming cost V 2 bases and J 7 bases; bases outside gene matches: 9. This CDR3 spans 15 amino acids. The CDR3 protein is CAWSLAGANSNEQFF. For the CDR3, the DNA is TGTGCCTGGAGTTTAGCGGGAGCGAACTCAAATGAGCAGTTCTTC.

V usage is TRBV18 and J usage is TRBJ1-4, with D perhaps matching TRBD1 (5 bases). Trimming shortened V by 3 bases and J by 0 bases, and 11 bases separated the two germline ends. CDR1 and CDR2 (germline): KGHSH, LQKENI. This CDR3 has 16 amino acids. CDR3 bases: TGTGCCAGCTCACCGGCCAGGGAGGCAACTAATGAAAAACTGTTTTTT. Protein: CASSPAREATNEKLFF.